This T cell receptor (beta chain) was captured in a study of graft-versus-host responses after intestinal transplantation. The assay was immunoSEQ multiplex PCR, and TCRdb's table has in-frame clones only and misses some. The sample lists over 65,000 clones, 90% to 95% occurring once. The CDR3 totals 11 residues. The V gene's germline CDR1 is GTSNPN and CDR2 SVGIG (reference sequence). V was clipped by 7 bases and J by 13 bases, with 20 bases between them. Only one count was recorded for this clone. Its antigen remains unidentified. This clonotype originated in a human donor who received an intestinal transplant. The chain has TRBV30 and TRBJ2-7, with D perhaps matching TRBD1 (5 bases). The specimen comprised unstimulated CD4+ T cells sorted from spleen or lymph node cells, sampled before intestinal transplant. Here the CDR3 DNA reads TGTGCCTTTACAGGTCATCTGGGTCTTTACTTC. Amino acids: CAFTGHLGLYF. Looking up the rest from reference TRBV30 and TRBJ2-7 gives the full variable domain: SQTIHQWPATLVQPVGSPLSLECTVEGTSNPNLYWYRQAAGRGLQLLFYSVGIGQISSEVPQNLSASRPQDRQFILSSKKLLLSDSGFYLCAFTGHLGLYFGPGTRLTVT.